The clone carrying this T cell receptor (beta chain) was seen more than once but under ten times. This sample is drawn from a study of blood T cell repertoires in COVID-19. This CDR3 comprises 13 residues. CDR1 is MNHNS, CDR2 SASEGT, per germline. V was shortened by 5 bases and J by 7 bases, with 15 bases between the two germline ends. Using immunoSEQ multiplex PCR, the repertoire was profiled, and TCRdb retains in-frame clones only, with some absent. In the table there are fewer than 250,000 clones, 80% to 90% of which are singletons. This clonotype was obtained from a man aged 25-40 years in a cohort exposed to, infected with or recovered from COVID-19 (not recorded which). Material for sequencing was PBMCs or T cells enriched from blood (not recorded which). The chain has TRBV6-1 and TRBJ2-7; maybe TRBD1 (5 bases). The CDR3 sequence: CASSQDIKGEQYF. The CDR3 DNA reads TGTGCCAGCAGTCAGGACATAAAGGGAGAGCAGTACTTC.